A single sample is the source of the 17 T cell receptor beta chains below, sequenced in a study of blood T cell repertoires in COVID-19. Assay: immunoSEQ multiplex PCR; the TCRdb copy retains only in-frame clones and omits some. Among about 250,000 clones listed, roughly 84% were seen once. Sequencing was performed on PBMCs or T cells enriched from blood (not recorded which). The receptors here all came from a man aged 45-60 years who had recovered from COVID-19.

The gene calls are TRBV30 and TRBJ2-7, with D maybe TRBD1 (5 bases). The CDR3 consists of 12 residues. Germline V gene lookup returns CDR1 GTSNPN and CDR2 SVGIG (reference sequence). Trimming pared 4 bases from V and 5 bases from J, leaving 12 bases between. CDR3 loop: CAWKFSGHEQYF. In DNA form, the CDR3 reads TGTGCCTGGAAGTTTTCAGGGCACGAGCAGTACTTC.

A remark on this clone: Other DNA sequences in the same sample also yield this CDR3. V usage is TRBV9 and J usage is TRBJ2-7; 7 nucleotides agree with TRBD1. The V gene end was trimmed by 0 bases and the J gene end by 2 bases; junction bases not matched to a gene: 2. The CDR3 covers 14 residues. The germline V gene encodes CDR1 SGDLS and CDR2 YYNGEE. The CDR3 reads CASSVGQGAYEQYF. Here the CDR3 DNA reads TGTGCCAGCAGCGTAGGCCAGGGGGCCTACGAGCAGTACTTC.

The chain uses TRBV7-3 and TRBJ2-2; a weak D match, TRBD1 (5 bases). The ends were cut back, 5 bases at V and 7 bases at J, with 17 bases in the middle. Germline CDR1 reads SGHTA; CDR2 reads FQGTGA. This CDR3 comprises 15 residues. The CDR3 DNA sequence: TGTGCCAGCAGCCCTTCCCCGGCCAGGGACGGGGAGCTGTTTTTT. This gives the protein CASSPSPARDGELFF.

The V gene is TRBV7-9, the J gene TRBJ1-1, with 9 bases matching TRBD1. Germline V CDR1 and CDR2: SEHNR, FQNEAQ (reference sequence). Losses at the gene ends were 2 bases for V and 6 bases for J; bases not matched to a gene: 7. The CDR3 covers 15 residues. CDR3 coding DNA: TGTGCCAGCAGCTTACCGGGACAGGGCATCTCTGAAGCTTTCTTT. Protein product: CASSLPGQGISEAFF.

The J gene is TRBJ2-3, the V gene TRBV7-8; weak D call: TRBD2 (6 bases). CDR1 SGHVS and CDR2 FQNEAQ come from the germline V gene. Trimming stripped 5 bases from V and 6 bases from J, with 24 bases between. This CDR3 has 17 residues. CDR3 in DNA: TGTGCCAGCAGCCTCTATTCCCTCTGGGGCGGGAACGATACGCAGTATTTT. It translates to CASSLYSLWGGNDTQYF.

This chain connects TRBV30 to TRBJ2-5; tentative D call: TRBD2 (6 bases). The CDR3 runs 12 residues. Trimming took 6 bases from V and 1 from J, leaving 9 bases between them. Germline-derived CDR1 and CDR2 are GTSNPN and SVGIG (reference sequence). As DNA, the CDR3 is TGTGCCTGTCGGGGGTCCCAAGAGACCCAGTACTTC. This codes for CACRGSQETQYF.

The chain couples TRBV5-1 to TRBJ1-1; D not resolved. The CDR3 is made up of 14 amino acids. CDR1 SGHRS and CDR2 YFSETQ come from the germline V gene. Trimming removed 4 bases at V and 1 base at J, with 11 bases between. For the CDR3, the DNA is TGCGCCAGCAGCGTTACTAACCAGAACACTGAAGCTTTCTTT. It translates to CASSVTNQNTEAFF.

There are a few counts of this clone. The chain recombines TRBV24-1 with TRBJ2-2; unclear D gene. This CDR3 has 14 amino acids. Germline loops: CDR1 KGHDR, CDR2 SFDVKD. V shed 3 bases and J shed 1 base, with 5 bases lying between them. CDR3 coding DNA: TGTGCCACCAGTGATCCGAGGAACACCGGGGAGCTGTTTTTT. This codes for CATSDPRNTGELFF.

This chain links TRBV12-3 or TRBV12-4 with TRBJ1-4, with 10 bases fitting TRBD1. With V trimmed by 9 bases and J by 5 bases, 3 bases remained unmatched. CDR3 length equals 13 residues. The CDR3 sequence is CASMDRGNEKLFF. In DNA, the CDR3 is TGTGCCAGTATGGACAGGGGGAATGAAAAACTGTTTTTT.

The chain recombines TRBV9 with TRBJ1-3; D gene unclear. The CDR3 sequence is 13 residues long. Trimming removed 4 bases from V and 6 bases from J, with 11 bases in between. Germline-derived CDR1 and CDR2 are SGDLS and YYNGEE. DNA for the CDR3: TGTGCCAGCAGCTCCCCTCGGGTAAACACCATATATTTT. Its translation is CASSSPRVNTIYF.

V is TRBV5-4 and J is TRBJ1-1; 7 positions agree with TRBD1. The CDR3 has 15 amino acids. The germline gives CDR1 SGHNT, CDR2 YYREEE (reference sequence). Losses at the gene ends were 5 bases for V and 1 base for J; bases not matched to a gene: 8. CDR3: CASRKDRAANTEAFF. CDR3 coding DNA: TGTGCCAGCAGGAAAGACAGGGCGGCGAACACTGAAGCTTTCTTT.

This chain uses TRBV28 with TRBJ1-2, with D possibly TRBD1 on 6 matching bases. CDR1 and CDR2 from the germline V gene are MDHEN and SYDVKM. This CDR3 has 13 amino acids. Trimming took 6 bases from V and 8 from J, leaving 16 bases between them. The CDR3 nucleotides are TGTGCCAGCAGCCAAAGTACAGGGTGGGGCTACACCTTC. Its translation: CASSQSTGWGYTF.

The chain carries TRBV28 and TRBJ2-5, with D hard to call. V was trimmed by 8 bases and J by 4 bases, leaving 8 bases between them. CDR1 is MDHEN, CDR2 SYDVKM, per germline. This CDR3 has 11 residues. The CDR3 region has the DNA TGTGCCAGCGGAAGAGGAGAGACCCAGTACTTC. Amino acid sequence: CASGRGETQYF.

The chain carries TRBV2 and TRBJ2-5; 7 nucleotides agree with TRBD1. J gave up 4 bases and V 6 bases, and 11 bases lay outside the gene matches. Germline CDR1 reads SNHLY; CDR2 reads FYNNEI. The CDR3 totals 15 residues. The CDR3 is CASRQTGTRGETQYF. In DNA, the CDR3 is TGTGCCAGCAGGCAGACAGGGACCCGAGGAGAGACCCAGTACTTC. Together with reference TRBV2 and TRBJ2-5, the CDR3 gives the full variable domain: EPEVTQTPSHQVTQMGQEVILRCVPISNHLYFYWYRQILGQKVEFLVSFYNNEISEKSEIFDDQFSVERPDGSNFTLKIRSTKLEDSAMYFCASRQTGTRGETQYFGPGTRLLVL.

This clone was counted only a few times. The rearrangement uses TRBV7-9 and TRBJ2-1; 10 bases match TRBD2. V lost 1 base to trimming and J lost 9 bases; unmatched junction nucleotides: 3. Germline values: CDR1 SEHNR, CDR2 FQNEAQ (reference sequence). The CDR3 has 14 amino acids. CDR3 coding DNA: TGTGCCAGCAGCTTAGTAAGCGGGAGGGGTGAGCAGTTCTTC. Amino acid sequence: CASSLVSGRGEQFF.

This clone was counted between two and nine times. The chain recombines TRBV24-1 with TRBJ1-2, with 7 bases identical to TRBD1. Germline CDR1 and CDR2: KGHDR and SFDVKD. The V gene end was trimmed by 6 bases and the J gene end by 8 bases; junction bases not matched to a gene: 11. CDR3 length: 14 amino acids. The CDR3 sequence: CATSMGLDRDGYTF. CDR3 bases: TGTGCCACCAGTATGGGACTCGACAGGGACGGCTACACCTTC.

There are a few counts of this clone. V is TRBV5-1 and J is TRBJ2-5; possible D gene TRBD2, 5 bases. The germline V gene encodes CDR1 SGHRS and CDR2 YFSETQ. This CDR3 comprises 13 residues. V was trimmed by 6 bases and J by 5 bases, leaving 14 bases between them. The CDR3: CASKVERVETQYF. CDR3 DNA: TGCGCCAGCAAGGTCGAGAGGGTGGAGACCCAGTACTTC.